The clone carrying this TCR beta chain has ten or more counts. Its antigen is unidentified. This entry belongs to a study of T-cell memory formation after mild COVID-19. Background on the study: There were largely donor-specific TCR clusters.

General study points: There were some responding clones in pre-infection memory, which suggested that cross-reactive memory had joined. Contracting CD4+ clones were located mainly in CM and EM, and CD8+ clones in EMRA.

TCRdb re-analysed the 5' RACE reads in MiXCR, keeping a single row per CDR3 protein. The sample contains 150,000 to 200,000 distinct CDR3 sequences, roughly 12% of which appear only once. The CDR3 spans 16 residues. With 3 bases removed from V and 1 base from J, the gap between germline ends came to 16 bases. Germline loops: CDR1 SGHRS, CDR2 YFSETQ. This clonotype was sampled from a man aged 18 to 30 who had mild COVID-19 (a few samples of this study predate the infection). Cell type and time point are not known. Sequenced input: PBMCs or a T cell subset sorted from them (not recorded which). V usage is TRBV5-1 and J usage is TRBJ1-1; D gene ambiguous. The CDR3 region has the DNA TGCGCCAGCAGCTCTCTCGGCGTCAGCCAGAACACTGAAGCTTTCTTT. This gives the protein CASSSLGVSQNTEAFF.